This T cell receptor (beta chain) was retrieved from a study of blood T cell repertoires in COVID-19 (dated by TCRdb to the early 2020s). Regarding the complete study: Samples covering the acute and convalescent phases of COVID-19 were provided by collaborators in the United States, Italy and Spain. The prospective study material was composed of cDNA or gDNA derived from T cells, B-cell-depleted T cells, or PBMCs. Deeply sampled blood TCRbeta repertoires from subjects exposed to, actively infected with, or recovered from COVID-19 were included in the dataset. The repertoires were made available in a free public database intended to serve as a resource for research on the immune response to SARS-CoV-2. The samples were drawn from two sources: the first 160 participants of the ongoing ImmuneRACE study, and approximately 1,300 subjects contributed by 6 global collaborators. The sample metadata nearly always contained a de-identified subject ID, COVID-19 status, age in years and sex. Where available, HLA class I and class II types were taken from metadata supplied by the sample provider and were not determined by assay-based typing.

Concerning this clone: There is no known antigen for this receptor. No clone much larger than this one lies a single base away; base qualities are absent.

Collaborating institutions collected whole blood in K2EDTA tubes following their own protocols. For TCRbeta analysis, collaborators shipped samples in one of three forms: frozen whole blood, isolated PBMCs, or DNA extracted from either of those sample types. The immunoSEQ Assay, a bias-controlled multiplex PCR, was used to amplify TCRbeta CDR3 regions from genomic DNA. Concerning the study's data processing: The number of nucleated cells in each sample was estimated from the amplification of reference gene primers within the assay. Sequence reads were collapsed and filtered to measure the absolute abundance of every unique TCRbeta CDR3 rearrangement. Productive Simpson clonality was computed per sample as the square root of Simpson's diversity index over productive rearrangements. Entries here come from immuneACCESS through TCRdb and include only in-frame sequences with V and J called. Some clones fail to appear in such tables; in the studies checked, an unresolved V gene covers under half of the shortfall, and the cause of the remainder is unknown. The V and J calls and clone size come from that table; D and trimming were worked out from the DNA. The sample table holds some 72,000 clones, of which about 87% were seen once. The top ten constitute around 4.5% of the sample.

What the study reported, not specific to this receptor: The quantity of clinical and demographic metadata differed by source and by participant and was supplied without curation.

Inclusive of the bounding cysteine and phenylalanine, the CDR3 is 17 residues long. The sequence is cut down to CDR3 DNA, 51 bases in frame from base 1. Trimming takes 3 bases off V and 7 bases off J; junction bases not matched to a gene: 11. The germline V gene gives CDR1 as MGHDK and CDR2 as SYGVNS. The source is a man aged 50 to 59 with active COVID-19. Recombination connected TRBV25-1 to TRBJ2-1; the central 11 bases match TRBD1. Sequences were obtained from peripheral blood. The DNA sequence follows: TGTGCCAGCAGTGAGGACAGGGGGCTGGGAGGGAGAAATGAGCAGTTCTTC. The translation is CASSEDRGLGGRNEQFF.